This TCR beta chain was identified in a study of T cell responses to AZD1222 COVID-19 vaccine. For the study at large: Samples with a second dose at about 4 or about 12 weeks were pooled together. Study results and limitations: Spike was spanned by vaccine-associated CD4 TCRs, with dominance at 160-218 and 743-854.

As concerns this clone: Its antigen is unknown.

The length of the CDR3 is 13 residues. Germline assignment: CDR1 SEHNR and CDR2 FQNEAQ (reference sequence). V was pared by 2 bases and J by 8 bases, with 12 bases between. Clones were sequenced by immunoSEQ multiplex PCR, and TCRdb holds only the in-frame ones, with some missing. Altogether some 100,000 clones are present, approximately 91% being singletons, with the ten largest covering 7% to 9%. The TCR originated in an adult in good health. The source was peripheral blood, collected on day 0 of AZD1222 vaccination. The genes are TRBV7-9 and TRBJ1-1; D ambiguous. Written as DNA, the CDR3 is TGTGCCAGCAGCTTAAGGCCCCTCCCAGAAGCTTTCTTT. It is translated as CASSLRPLPEAFF.